This entry is about one TCR beta chain. Sequenced by immunoSEQ multiplex PCR; TCRdb stores in-frame clones only, minus some. The table includes around 160,000 clones, roughly 84% detected once. Participants came from 24 US areas, aged about 18 to 89 years. Cohorts were assigned according to the clinical history that participants reported. Within 2 weeks of study entry, exposed participants had contacted a PCR-confirmed or clinician-diagnosed COVID-19 case. The source of the sample is a study of blood T cell repertoires in COVID-19. The TCR was taken from a woman between 50 and 59 years old who had been exposed to COVID-19. The sample consisted of PBMCs or T cells enriched from blood (not recorded which).

The CDR3 DNA follows: TGCGCCAGCAGTTCCGGGACAGGGGGTAACAATGAGCAGTTCTTC. This translates into CASSSGTGGNNEQFF. V usage is TRBV10-1 and J usage is TRBJ2-1; 11 bases agree with TRBD1. After removal of 5 bases from V and 5 bases from J, the junction contained 5 bases not matched to a gene. Germline CDR1 reads WNHNN; CDR2 reads SYGVQD (reference sequence). This CDR3 is built from 15 residues.